This T cell receptor beta chain was captured in a study of blood T cells in healthy people across ages (dated by TCRdb to between 2015 and 2017). Describing the broader study: In model experiments, roughly one uniquely barcoded TCR beta cDNA molecule per two T cells was captured by template switching. The study measured age-related changes in TCR beta repertoire diversity using deep sequencing normalized with unique cDNA molecular identifiers. The donors were split into four age groups: young (average around 15 years), middle-aged (39), aged (over 55) and long-lived (under 90). To avoid experimental bias, donors of different ages were spread randomly across the sequencing lanes. Two additional independent replicas of 1 million unique cDNA reads from the same blood draw were analyzed for two donors (one aged 18 to 30 and one aged 80 or older).

Points the paper makes about the study in general: Donor CMV infection status was unknown, potentially confounding age-related changes in expanded clonotypes. As age increased, observed TCR beta diversity per million T cells dropped in a roughly linear way, and a significant reduction was already evident by age 40. Because profiling used bulk unsorted PBMCs, naive and antigen-experienced compartments could not be compared conclusively. Total diversity estimates from one million sequenced T cells were considered lower bounds and underestimates. The long-lived group showed more naive CD4+ T cells, fewer expanded clones and increased TCR diversity than the aged group, suggesting age selection. Observed TCR beta diversity correlated strongly with the percentage of naive T cells measured by flow cytometry.

Systemically healthy Caucasian individuals from Russia, approximately 39 in total and aged about 6 to 95 years, were included as donors. Ten milliliters of peripheral blood were drawn from each donor into EDTA-treated Vacutainer tubes. Ficoll-Paque density-gradient centrifugation was used to isolate PBMCs, with at least 7 million per sample. Total RNA, at least 5 micrograms per sample, was extracted from PBMCs with Trizol reagent. For every donor, an aliquot of PBMCs went through flow cytometry to measure the percentages of naive CD45RAhigh/CD27high T cells. The CDR3 starts with the cysteine, ends with the phenylalanine, and has 16 residues. Only CDR3 DNA remains: 48 bases, in frame from the first base. V loses 4 bases of germline sequence and J loses 5 bases, and the interval between the two ends is 18 bases. From a lookup of the germline V gene, CDR1 and CDR2 are MNHNS and SASEGT. On this clonotype itself: It has no known antigen specificity. Qualities for individual bases were not recorded, and no much larger clone is one base off.

Library preparation employed 5' RACE. Sequencing was performed on an Illumina HiSeq 2500. A second 7 to 11 cycle PCR used a sample-barcoded 5' primer and a J-beta primer mix. Each TCR beta cDNA molecule received a unique molecular identifier from a template-switch 5' adaptor carrying 12 random nucleotides. Each sample yielded at least 2.5 million CDR3-containing paired-end reads. First-strand cDNA synthesis was performed from all RNA using the Mint cDNA synthesis kit, with priming by a TRBC-specific oligonucleotide. After uracil-DNA glycosylase treatment, a first 18-cycle PCR used universal primers M1SS and BC2_uni_R on all cDNA. The study's own analysis went as follows. Each sample was normalized by randomly selecting 1 million high-quality reads, each carrying a distinct molecular identifier. Instead of being binned into consensus sequences, reads that shared molecular identifiers were thrown out. MiTCR, set to a Q25 quality threshold and the strictest error-elimination algorithm, was used for CDR3 identification, clonotype clustering and error correction. Lower-bound total TCR beta diversity was estimated with a nonparametric unseen species model using Euler transformation. TCRdb reprocessed the public reads (quality trimming at Q25 with fastp, clone calling with MiXCR) and kept in-frame beta chains. Each CDR3 protein gets just one entry, which takes the most common genes and DNA from the rows behind it. The V and J calls and clone size are TCRdb's, not the authors'. This sample gives about 1,600,000 distinct CDR3 sequences in total; 42% of them show up just once. The ten most abundant clones make up roughly 7.9% of the sample.

The V and J genes are TRBV6-1 and TRBJ1-5, with no confidently assigned D gene. The sample consisted of blood. This sequence originates from a woman aged 18-29 years in good health. CDR3 protein: CASSVLVSVVYQPQHF. The sequence in DNA is TGTGCCAGCAGTGTACTGGTCTCCGTGGTATATCAGCCCCAGCATTTT.